This is a list of T cell receptor beta chains from one sample in a study of blood T cell repertoires in COVID-19. Measured with immunoSEQ multiplex PCR; TCRdb has only the in-frame clones, and not every one. The table lists approximately 170,000 clones, around four fifths of them singletons. Sequencing used PBMCs or T cells enriched from blood (not recorded which). The receptor set was obtained from a woman between 50 and 59 years old who had recovered from COVID-19. Each CDR3 is given with its conserved first and last residue. D genes are given only for firm matches.

V	D	CDR3
TRBV2	TRBD1	CASSRDRGPNSPLHF
TRBV7-3	TRBD2	CASSSSGGTYNEQFF
TRBV3-1/TRBV3-2	TRBD1	CASSQVRGREKLFF
TRBV5-1	TRBD2	CASSLALTSGEQFF
TRBV2	TRBD2	CASRPLAGGSDTQYF
TRBV6-2/TRBV6-3	NA	CASSSLLFNFYEQYF
TRBV6-6	TRBD1	CASIGTGTVDYTF
TRBV28	TRBD1	CASSFVLQGAYGYTF
TRBV11-2	TRBD1	CASSLGTGASYEQYF
TRBV9	NA	CASSVEAGNSPLHF
TRBV5-1	NA	CASSLEGQSDSGNTIYF
TRBV10-3	NA	CAISTDSVSSGVTQYF
TRBV7-2	TRBD2	CASSLTSGGSYNEQFF
TRBV25-1	NA	CASTGVGNQPQHF
TRBV5-4	TRBD1	CASSTGQGREQFF
TRBV18	NA	CASSPSRYTYGYTF